These 21 T cell receptor beta chains share one sample of origin, sequenced in a study of blood T cell repertoires in COVID-19. Here immunoSEQ multiplex PCR was the method, and the copy in TCRdb shows in-frame clones only, minus some. The table shows approximately 210,000 clones, with around nine tenths occurring only once. Specimen: peripheral blood. These receptors were collected from a middle-aged man with acute or convalescent COVID-19.

The chain joins TRBV15 to TRBJ2-3; D gene unclear. With 5 bases removed from V and 0 bases from J, the gap between germline ends came to 12 bases. Per the germline V gene, CDR1 is LNHNV and CDR2 is YYDKDF (reference sequence). This CDR3 has 15 residues. The CDR3 reads CATSSRPGSTDTQYF. DNA for the CDR3: TGTGCCACCAGCTCAAGACCGGGTAGCACAGATACGCAGTATTTT.

V usage is TRBV7-3 and J usage is TRBJ2-1; the match to TRBD2 covers 13 bases. V dropped 2 bases and J dropped 8; count of bases not matched to a gene: 3. CDR3 length: 15 residues. The V gene's germline CDR1 is SGHTA and CDR2 FQGTGA. The CDR3 DNA reads as TGTGCCAGCAGCTTAGGACTAGCGGGAGAGCATGAGCAGTTCTTC. This encodes CASSLGLAGEHEQFF.

The CDR3 region is CATKYRSSYNEQFF. The CDR3 DNA reads as TGTGCCACCAAATACAGGAGCTCCTACAATGAGCAGTTCTTC. The chain carries TRBV15 and TRBJ2-1, with a tentative D call TRBD1 (5 bases). Germline V gene sequence: CDR1 LNHNV, CDR2 YYDKDF (reference sequence). The CDR3 runs to 14 residues. V lost 7 bases and J lost 0, with 10 bases in between.

This chain links TRBV27 with TRBJ1-5; D is uncertain. V dropped 4 bases and J dropped 0 bases, with 13 bases sitting between them. This CDR3 is built from 16 residues. In germline, CDR1 is MNHEY, CDR2 SMNVEV (reference sequence). The CDR3 nucleotides are TGTGCCAGCAGTTCTATGCCGGTTCTTAGCAATCAGCCCCAGCATTTT. Translating gives CASSSMPVLSNQPQHF.

V usage is TRBV20-1 and J usage is TRBJ2-1, with D unclear. This CDR3 is built from 10 residues. Germline V gives CDR1 DFQATT, CDR2 SNEGSKA (reference sequence). Between the trimmed V and J ends, which lost 3 bases and 13 bases, there was a span of 10 bases. In DNA form, the CDR3 reads TGCAGTGCTAGTCTAGACGACCAGTTCTTC. It encodes CSASLDDQFF.

The chain employs TRBV5-1 and TRBJ2-1, with 12 bases that match TRBD1. Trimming at V came to 4 bases and at J to 7 bases, leaving 6 bases not matched to a gene. Germline CDR1 is SGHRS and CDR2 is YFSETQ. CDR3 length: 15 residues. CDR3 coding DNA: TGCGCCAGCAGCCTCGGGACAGGGGGCATGAATGAGCAGTTCTTC. Residues: CASSLGTGGMNEQFF.

Here the CDR3 DNA reads TGTGCCAGCAGGGTCGTGGGAGGGAACGGCTACACCTTC. This translates into CASRVVGGNGYTF. The V gene is TRBV6-5, the J gene TRBJ1-2; D gene unclear. Between the trimmed V and J ends, which lost 6 bases and 8 bases, there was a span of 16 bases. The V gene's germline CDR1 is MNHEY and CDR2 SVGAGI. This CDR3 comprises 13 residues.

The rearrangement joins TRBV5-1 to TRBJ2-1; 10 bases line up with TRBD2. Germline CDR1 reads SGHRS; CDR2 reads YFSETQ. J lost 8 bases, V lost 7 bases, and 9 bases had no gene match. This CDR3 has 14 residues. The CDR3: CASQEGLAVDEQFF. DNA of the CDR3: TGCGCCAGCCAGGAAGGACTAGCGGTCGATGAGCAGTTCTTC.

The CDR3 loop is CASSKQGEAYEQYF. CDR3 nucleotides: TGTGCCAGCAGCAAACAGGGGGAGGCCTACGAGCAGTACTTC. J is TRBJ2-7 and V is TRBV7-9, with 8 bases aligning to TRBD1. V was clipped by 5 bases and J by 2 bases; unmatched bases: 5. Germline CDR1 and CDR2: SEHNR and FQNEAQ (reference sequence). CDR3 length: 14 residues.

The DNA of the CDR3 is TGCAGCGTGGGGACTAGCGCCAAAAACATTCAGTACTTC. Amino acids: CSVGTSAKNIQYF. The chain has TRBV29-1 and TRBJ2-4; TRBD2 aligns across 9 bases. The CDR3 runs 13 residues. Trimming removed 6 bases from V and 1 base from J; junction bases left unmatched: 1. Germline loops: CDR1 SQVTM, CDR2 ANQGSEA.

This chain joins TRBV18 and TRBJ2-3; possibly TRBD2 for D (6 bases). Germline loops: CDR1 KGHSH, CDR2 LQKENI. Trimming cost V 0 bases and J 5 bases, with 9 bases left between them. The CDR3 loop spans 14 amino acids. In nucleotides, the CDR3 is TGTGCCAGCTCACCACCTACGGGGGAAGATACGCAGTATTTT. It translates to CASSPPTGEDTQYF.

This clone was counted between two and nine times. This chain uses TRBV18 with TRBJ2-1; 7 nucleotides agree with TRBD2. The germline V gene encodes CDR1 KGHSH and CDR2 LQKENI. V shed 3 bases, J shed 2 bases, and the junction held 7 bases outside the gene matches. This CDR3 region has 16 residues. The CDR3 protein is CASSPVGGRTYNEQFF. As DNA, the CDR3 is TGTGCCAGCTCACCCGTGGGGGGGAGGACCTACAATGAGCAGTTCTTC.

The rearrangement links TRBV7-9 to TRBJ2-5; TRBD1 agrees at 7 bases. CDR1 SEHNR and CDR2 FQNEAQ come from the germline V gene (reference sequence). This CDR3 has 14 residues. With V trimmed by 5 bases and J by 4 bases, 7 bases remained unmatched. CDR3 in amino acids: CASSKEGGRETQYF. The CDR3 nucleotides read TGTGCCAGCAGCAAAGAAGGGGGCCGAGAGACCCAGTACTTC. Full variable domain (missing parts from reference TRBV7-9 and TRBJ2-5): DTGVSQNPRHKITKRGQNVTFRCDPISEHNRLYWYRQTLGQGPEFLTYFQNEAQLEKSRLLSDRFSAERPKGSFSTLEIQRTEQGDSAMYLCASSKEGGRETQYFGPGTRLLVL.

This sequence joins TRBV19 and TRBJ2-5, with D maybe TRBD1 (5 bases). The CDR3 length is 13 residues. The V gene's germline CDR1 is LNHDA and CDR2 SQIVND (reference sequence). The V gene lost 6 bases and the J gene lost 1 base, with 9 bases spanning the gap. As DNA, the CDR3 is TGTGCCAGTAGGGGGCAGCTCCAAGAGACCCAGTACTTC. Amino acid sequence: CASRGQLQETQYF.

The chain uses TRBV28 and TRBJ2-5; D not resolved. Trimming cost V 6 bases and J 1 base, with 12 bases left between them. The CDR3 is made up of 14 amino acids. CDR1 and CDR2 from the germline V gene are MDHEN and SYDVKM. As DNA, the CDR3 is TGTGCCAGCAGCACTCAGGATTTCCAAGAGACCCAGTACTTC. This sequence encodes CASSTQDFQETQYF.

The J gene is TRBJ1-2, the V gene TRBV29-1, with a weak D call TRBD1 (6 bases). Trimming left V 2 bases short and J 0 bases short, with 13 bases between. The CDR3 spans 15 residues. Germline V gene data show CDR1 as SQVTM and CDR2 as ANQGSEA. The CDR3: CSVELQGPSNYGYTF. The CDR3 coding sequence is TGCAGCGTTGAACTACAGGGACCCTCTAACTATGGCTACACCTTC.

The J gene is TRBJ2-2, the V gene TRBV6-2 or TRBV6-3; 10 nucleotides align to TRBD1. Germline loops: CDR1 MNHEY, CDR2 SVGEGT. The trim removed 4 bases at V and 6 bases at J, leaving 11 bases unmatched. The CDR3 has 17 residues. The CDR3 loop reads CASSSRTGGSRAGELFF. The CDR3 DNA is TGTGCCAGCAGTTCACGGACAGGGGGGTCGAGGGCCGGGGAGCTGTTTTTT.

A remark on this clone: The limits of the CDR3 on the DNA are not certain, so only TCRdb's listed CDR3 is given. The chain recombines TRBV28 with TRBJ2-5; the table gives TRBD1 as D, unverified against the DNA. The CDR3 length is 15 residues, termini included. Germline values: CDR1 MDHEN, CDR2 SYDVKM. The CDR3 sequence: CASSTSDSSGETQYF.

J is TRBJ1-3 and V is TRBV12-3 or TRBV12-4; D perhaps matches TRBD1 (6 bases). With 4 bases removed from V and 5 bases from J, the gap between germline ends came to 9 bases. The CDR3 extends over 13 amino acids. The CDR3 DNA is TGTGCCAGCAGTTCCCAGGGGAGAAACACCATATATTTT. The encoded protein is CASSSQGRNTIYF.

The chain carries TRBV29-1 and TRBJ1-1, with a possible D match to TRBD1 (5 bases). Germline-derived CDR1 and CDR2 are SQVTM and ANQGSEA. The CDR3 sequence is 16 residues long. With 4 bases removed from V and 4 bases from J, the gap between germline ends came to 22 bases. CDR3 coding DNA: TGCAGCGTTGCTGGAGGGAGCAACACTAGGGGCACTGAAGCTTTCTTT. Its translation is CSVAGGSNTRGTEAFF. Based on the CDR3 plus reference TRBV29-1 and TRBJ1-1, the full variable domain is SAVISQKPSRDICQRGTSLTIQCQVDSQVTMMFWYRQQPGQSLTLIATANQGSEATYESGFVIDKFPISRPNLTFSTLTVSNMSPEDSSIYLCSVAGGSNTRGTEAFFGQGTRLTVV.

The sample holds one count of this clone. V gene TRBV19 combines with J gene TRBJ1-5; TRBD1 agrees at 8 bases. V was pared by 9 bases and J by 1 base, with 11 bases of the junction left unmatched. The CDR3 loop spans 16 amino acids. Germline V gene lookup returns CDR1 LNHDA and CDR2 SQIVND (reference sequence). CDR3 bases: TGTGCCAGCCAGACAGGGGAGGCTATAAGCAATCAGCCCCAGCATTTT. It is translated as CASQTGEAISNQPQHF.